Following are 6 T cell receptor beta chains from one sample sequenced in a study of blood T cell repertoires in COVID-19. The protocol was immunoSEQ multiplex PCR, while the TCRdb copy is restricted to in-frame clones and leaves out a portion. The sample yields roughly 300,000 clones, 65% to 90% seen once. The sequenced material came from PBMCs or T cells enriched from blood (not recorded which). The receptors derive from a middle-aged woman with acute COVID-19.

Only a few counts were recorded for this clone. The chain uses TRBV7-9 and TRBJ1-4; TRBD1 is a possible D gene (6 bases). Germline V gene data show CDR1 as SEHNR and CDR2 as FQNEAQ (reference sequence). V lost 1 base to trimming and J lost 16 bases, with 16 bases between them. The CDR3 covers 13 residues. CDR3 region: CASSLGASGDQFF. CDR3 nucleotides: TGTGCCAGCAGCTTAGGGGCCTCAGGGGACCAGTTTTTT.

The V gene is TRBV7-9, the J gene TRBJ2-5; no reliable D call. In germline, CDR1 is SEHNR, CDR2 FQNEAQ (reference sequence). Trimming removed 1 base from V and 5 bases from J, with 8 bases in between. This CDR3 contains 13 residues. The CDR3 spells CASSLDGLETQYF. Here the CDR3 DNA reads TGTGCCAGCAGCTTAGACGGTTTGGAGACCCAGTACTTC.

The chain combines TRBV6-5 with TRBJ2-7; 10 nucleotides line up with TRBD1. V shed 7 bases and J 2 bases; nucleotides not matched to a gene: 2. This CDR3 contains 13 residues. Germline V gene lookup returns CDR1 MNHEY and CDR2 SVGAGI. CDR3 nucleotides: TGTGCCAGCACGACAGGGGGCCCCTACGAGCAGTACTTC. It encodes CASTTGGPYEQYF.

J is TRBJ1-4 and V is TRBV7-2; D is perhaps TRBD1 (5 bases). The CDR3 extends over 15 amino acids. V shed 6 bases and J shed 3 bases, with 14 bases lying between them. Germline lookup yields CDR1 SGHTA and CDR2 FQGNSA. Here the CDR3 DNA reads TGTGCCAGCAGACGGACGGGGGTAGCTAATGAAAAACTGTTTTTT. It yields the protein CASRRTGVANEKLFF.

The rearrangement uses TRBV10-1 and TRBJ2-1, with a tentative D call TRBD2 (5 bases). Germline assignment: CDR1 WNHNN and CDR2 SYGVQD (reference sequence). V shed 3 bases and J shed 8 bases, with 17 bases lying between them. There are 15 residues in the CDR3. CDR3 amino acids: CASSDSSLPAHEQFF. CDR3 sequence (DNA): TGCGCCAGCAGTGACTCTAGCTTACCTGCCCATGAGCAGTTCTTC.

The J gene is TRBJ2-1, the V gene TRBV4-1; 10 nucleotides align to TRBD1. V gave up 3 bases and J gave up 5 bases; unmatched junction bases: 4. Per the germline V gene, CDR1 is MGHRA and CDR2 is YSYEKL. The CDR3 consists of 15 residues. The CDR3 sequence is CASSQTGQGDNEQFF. CDR3 coding DNA: TGCGCCAGCAGCCAGACCGGACAGGGGGACAATGAGCAGTTCTTC.